This T cell receptor beta chain was sequenced for a study of blood T cell repertoires in COVID-19. Study in general: Donors in the United States, Italy and Spain gave samples during acute or convalescent COVID-19.

In germline, CDR1 is LGHNA, CDR2 YNFKEQ. The CDR3 runs 14 residues. V trimming: 1 base; J trimming: 5 bases; junction bases outside the gene matches: 1. This clone occurred once. The table came from immunoSEQ multiplex PCR; TCRdb's copy has only in-frame clones and leaves some out. The sample contains approximately 290,000 clones, over 75% of which appear only once. The chain uses TRBV4-2 and TRBJ1-4, with TRBD1 matching over 7 bases. The receptor's source is a woman in her thirties who had recovered from COVID-19. Sequenced material: PBMCs or T cells enriched from blood (not recorded which). CDR3 DNA: TGTGCCAGCAGCCAAGGAGGGGGCAATGAAAAACTGTTTTTT. The encoded protein is CASSQGGGNEKLFF.